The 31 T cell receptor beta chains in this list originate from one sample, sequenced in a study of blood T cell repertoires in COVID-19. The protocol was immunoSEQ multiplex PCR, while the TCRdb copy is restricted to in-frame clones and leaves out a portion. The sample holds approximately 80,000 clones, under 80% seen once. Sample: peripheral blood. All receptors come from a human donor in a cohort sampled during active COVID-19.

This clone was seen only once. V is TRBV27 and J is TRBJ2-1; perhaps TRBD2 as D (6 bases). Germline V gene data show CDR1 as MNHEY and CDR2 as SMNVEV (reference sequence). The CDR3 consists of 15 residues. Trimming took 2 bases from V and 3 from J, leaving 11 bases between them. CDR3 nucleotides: TGTGCCAGCAGTTTACTAGCGCCCTACTACAATGAGCAGTTCTTC. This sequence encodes CASSLLAPYYNEQFF.

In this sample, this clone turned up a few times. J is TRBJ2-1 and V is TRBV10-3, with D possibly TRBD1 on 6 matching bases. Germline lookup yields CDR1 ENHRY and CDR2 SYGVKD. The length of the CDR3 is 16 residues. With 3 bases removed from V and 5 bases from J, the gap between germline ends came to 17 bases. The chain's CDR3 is CAISEALQGFHNEQFF. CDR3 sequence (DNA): TGTGCCATCAGTGAAGCTTTACAGGGATTCCACAATGAGCAGTTCTTC.

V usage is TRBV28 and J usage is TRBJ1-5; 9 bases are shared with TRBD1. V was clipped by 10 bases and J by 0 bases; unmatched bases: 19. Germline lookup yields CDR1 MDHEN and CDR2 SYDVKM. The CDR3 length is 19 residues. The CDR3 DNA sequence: TGTGCCACCCGGAGGGGGACAGGGCGGATCCTTAATAGCAATCAGCCCCAGCATTTT. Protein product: CATRRGTGRILNSNQPQHF.

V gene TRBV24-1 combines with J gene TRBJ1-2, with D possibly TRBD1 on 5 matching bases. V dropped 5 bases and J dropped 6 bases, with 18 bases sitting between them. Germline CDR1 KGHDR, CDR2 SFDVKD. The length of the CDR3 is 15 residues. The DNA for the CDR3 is TGTGCCACCAGTGTTGGGTCGGGGGGGGAACATGGCTACACCTTC. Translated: CATSVGSGGEHGYTF.

The CDR3 protein is CASTSGDLAKNIQYF. Here the CDR3 DNA reads TGTGCCAGTACTAGCGGGGACCTAGCCAAAAACATTCAGTACTTC. This chain joins TRBV5-6 and TRBJ2-4, with TRBD2 identical over 10 bases. Per the germline V gene, CDR1 is SGHDT and CDR2 is YYEEEE. CDR3 size: 15 residues. With 8 bases clipped from V and 0 bases from J, the junction kept 5 bases outside the gene matches.

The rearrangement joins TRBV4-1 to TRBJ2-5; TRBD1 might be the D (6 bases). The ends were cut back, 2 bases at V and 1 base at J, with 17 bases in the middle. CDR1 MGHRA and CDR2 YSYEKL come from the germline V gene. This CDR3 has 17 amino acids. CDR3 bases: TGCGCCAGCAGCCAAACCCCCACGGACAGCGTCCAAGAGACCCAGTACTTC. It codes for CASSQTPTDSVQETQYF.

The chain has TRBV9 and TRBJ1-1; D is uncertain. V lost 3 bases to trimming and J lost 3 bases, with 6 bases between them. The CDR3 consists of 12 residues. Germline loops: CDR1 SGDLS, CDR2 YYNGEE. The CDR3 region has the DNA TGTGCCAGCAGCGCGTCCGACACTGAAGCTTTCTTT. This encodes CASSASDTEAFF.

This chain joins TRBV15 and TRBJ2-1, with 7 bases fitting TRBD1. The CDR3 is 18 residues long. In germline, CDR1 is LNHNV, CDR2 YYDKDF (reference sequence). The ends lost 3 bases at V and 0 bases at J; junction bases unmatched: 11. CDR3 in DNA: TGTGCCACCAGCAGGAGGGGGACAGAGATAAACTCCTACAATGAGCAGTTCTTC. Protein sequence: CATSRRGTEINSYNEQFF. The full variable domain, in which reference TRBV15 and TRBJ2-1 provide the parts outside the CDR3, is DAMVIQNPRYQVTQFGKPVTLSCSQTLNHNVMYWYQQKSSQAPKLLFHYYDKDFNNEADTPDNFQSRRPNTSFCFLDIRSPGLGDTAMYLCATSRRGTEINSYNEQFFGPGTRLTVL.

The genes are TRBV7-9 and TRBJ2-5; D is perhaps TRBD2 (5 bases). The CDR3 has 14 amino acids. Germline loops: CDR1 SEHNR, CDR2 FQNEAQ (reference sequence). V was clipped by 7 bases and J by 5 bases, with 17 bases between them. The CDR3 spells CASTQSGSVETQYF. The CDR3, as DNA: TGTGCCAGCACCCAGTCGGGGTCGGTGGAGACCCAGTACTTC.

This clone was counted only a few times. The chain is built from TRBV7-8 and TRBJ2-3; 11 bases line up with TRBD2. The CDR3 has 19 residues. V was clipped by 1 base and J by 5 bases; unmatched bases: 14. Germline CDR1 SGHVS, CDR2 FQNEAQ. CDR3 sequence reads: CASSLERFGSGREIDTQYF. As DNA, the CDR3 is TGTGCCAGCAGCTTAGAAAGGTTCGGTAGCGGGAGGGAAATAGATACGCAGTATTTT.

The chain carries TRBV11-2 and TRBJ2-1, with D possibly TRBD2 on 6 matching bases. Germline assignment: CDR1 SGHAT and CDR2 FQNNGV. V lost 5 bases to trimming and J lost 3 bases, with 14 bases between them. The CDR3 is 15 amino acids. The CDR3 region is CASSRPGLNYNEQFF. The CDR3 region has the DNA TGTGCCAGCAGCCGGCCGGGACTGAACTACAATGAGCAGTTCTTC.

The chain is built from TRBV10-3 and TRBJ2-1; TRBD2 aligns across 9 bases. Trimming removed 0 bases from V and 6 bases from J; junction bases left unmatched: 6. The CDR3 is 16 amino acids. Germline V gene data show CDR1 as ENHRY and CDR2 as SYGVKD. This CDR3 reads CAISESGSGRSNEQFF. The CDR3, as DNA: TGTGCCATCAGTGAGTCGGGTAGCGGGAGAAGCAATGAGCAGTTCTTC.

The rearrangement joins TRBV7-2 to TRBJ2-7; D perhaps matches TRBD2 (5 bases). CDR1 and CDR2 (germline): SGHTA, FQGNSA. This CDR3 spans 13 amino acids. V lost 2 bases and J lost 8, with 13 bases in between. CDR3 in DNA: TGTGCCAGCAGCTTACCGGGGTCGGACCAGCAGTACTTC. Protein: CASSLPGSDQQYF.

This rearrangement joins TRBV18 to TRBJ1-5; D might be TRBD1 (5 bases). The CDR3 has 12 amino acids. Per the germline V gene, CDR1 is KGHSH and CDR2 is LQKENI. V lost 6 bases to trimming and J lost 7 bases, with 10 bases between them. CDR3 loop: CASSEGIQPQHF. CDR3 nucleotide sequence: TGTGCCAGCTCGGAGGGGATCCAGCCCCAGCATTTT.

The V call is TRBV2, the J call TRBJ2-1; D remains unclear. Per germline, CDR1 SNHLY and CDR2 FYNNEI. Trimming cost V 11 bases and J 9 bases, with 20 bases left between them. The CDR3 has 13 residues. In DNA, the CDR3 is TGTGCCGCCCACCCCAACCTCAGTCCTGAGCAGTTCTTC. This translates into CAAHPNLSPEQFF.

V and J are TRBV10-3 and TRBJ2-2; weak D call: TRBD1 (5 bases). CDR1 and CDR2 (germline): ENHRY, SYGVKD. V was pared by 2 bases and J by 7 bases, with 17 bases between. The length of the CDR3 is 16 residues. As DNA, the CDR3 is TGTGCCATCAGTGAGCCCCAGGGTAGTGGTAACGGGGAGCTGTTTTTT. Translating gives CAISEPQGSGNGELFF.

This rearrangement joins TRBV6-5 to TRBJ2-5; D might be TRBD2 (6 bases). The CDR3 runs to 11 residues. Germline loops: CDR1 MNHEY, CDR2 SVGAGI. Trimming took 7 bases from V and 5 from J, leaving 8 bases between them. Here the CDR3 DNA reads TGTGCCAGCACGGGGGTGGAGACCCAGTACTTC. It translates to CASTGVETQYF.

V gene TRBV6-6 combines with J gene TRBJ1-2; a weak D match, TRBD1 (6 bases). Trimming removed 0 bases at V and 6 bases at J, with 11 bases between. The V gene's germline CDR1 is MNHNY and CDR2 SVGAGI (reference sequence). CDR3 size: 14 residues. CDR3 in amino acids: CASSYSGGADGYTF. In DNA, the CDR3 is TGTGCCAGCAGTTACTCGGGGGGGGCGGATGGCTACACCTTC.

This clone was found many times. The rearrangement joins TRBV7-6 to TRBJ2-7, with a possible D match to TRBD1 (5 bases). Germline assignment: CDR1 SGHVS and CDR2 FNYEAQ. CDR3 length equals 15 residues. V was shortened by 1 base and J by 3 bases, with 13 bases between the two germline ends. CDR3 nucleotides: TGTGCCAGCAGCTTAGGCCCAGGGCTGGGCTACGAGCAGTACTTC. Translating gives CASSLGPGLGYEQYF.

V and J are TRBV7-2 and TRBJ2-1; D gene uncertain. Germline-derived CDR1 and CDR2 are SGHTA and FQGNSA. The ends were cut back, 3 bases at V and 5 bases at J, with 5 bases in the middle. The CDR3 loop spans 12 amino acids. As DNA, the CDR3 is TGTGCCAGCAGCTTTATTAACAATGAGCAGTTCTTC. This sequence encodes CASSFINNEQFF.

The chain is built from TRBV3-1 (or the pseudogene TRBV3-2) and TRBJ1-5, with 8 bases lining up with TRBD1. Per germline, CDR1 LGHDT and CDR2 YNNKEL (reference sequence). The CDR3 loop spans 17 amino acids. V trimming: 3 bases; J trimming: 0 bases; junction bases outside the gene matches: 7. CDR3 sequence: CASSHSGQAYSNQPQHF. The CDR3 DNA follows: TGTGCCAGCAGCCATTCGGGACAGGCTTATAGCAATCAGCCCCAGCATTTT.

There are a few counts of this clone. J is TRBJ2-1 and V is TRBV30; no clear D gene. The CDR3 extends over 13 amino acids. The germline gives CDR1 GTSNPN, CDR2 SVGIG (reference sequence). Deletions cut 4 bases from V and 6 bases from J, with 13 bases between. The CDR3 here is CAWTSQLGNEQFF. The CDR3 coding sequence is TGTGCCTGGACTAGTCAGCTTGGCAATGAGCAGTTCTTC. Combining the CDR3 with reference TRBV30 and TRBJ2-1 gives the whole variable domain SQTIHQWPATLVQPVGSPLSLECTVEGTSNPNLYWYRQAAGRGLQLLFYSVGIGQISSEVPQNLSASRPQDRQFILSSKKLLLSDSGFYLCAWTSQLGNEQFFGPGTRLTVL.

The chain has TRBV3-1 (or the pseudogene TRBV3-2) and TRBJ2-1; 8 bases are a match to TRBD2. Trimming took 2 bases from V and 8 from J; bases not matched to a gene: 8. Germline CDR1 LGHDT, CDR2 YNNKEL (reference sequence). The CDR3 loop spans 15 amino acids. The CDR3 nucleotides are TGTGCCAGCAGCCAAATTAGCGGGATAGGTTATGAGCAGTTCTTC. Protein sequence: CASSQISGIGYEQFF.

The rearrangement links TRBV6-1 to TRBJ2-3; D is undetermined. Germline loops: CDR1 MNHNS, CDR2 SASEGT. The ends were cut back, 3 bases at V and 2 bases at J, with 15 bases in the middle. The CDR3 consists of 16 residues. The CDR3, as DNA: TGTGCCAGCAGTGAGCGTATGGGCAGCCTCACAGATACGCAGTATTTT. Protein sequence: CASSERMGSLTDTQYF.

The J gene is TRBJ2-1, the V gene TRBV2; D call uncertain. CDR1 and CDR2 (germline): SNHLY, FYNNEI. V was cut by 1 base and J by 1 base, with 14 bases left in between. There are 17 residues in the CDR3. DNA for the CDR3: TGTGCCAGCAGTGAAGAGCGAATCGACTGGTCCTACAATGAGCAGTTCTTC. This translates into CASSEERIDWSYNEQFF.

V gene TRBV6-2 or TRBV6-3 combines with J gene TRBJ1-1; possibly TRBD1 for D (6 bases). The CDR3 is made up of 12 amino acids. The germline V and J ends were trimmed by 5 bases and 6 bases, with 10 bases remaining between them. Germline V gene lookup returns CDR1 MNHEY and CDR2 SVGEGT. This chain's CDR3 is CASSPHRAEAFF. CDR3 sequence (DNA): TGTGCCAGCAGTCCACACAGGGCTGAAGCTTTCTTT.

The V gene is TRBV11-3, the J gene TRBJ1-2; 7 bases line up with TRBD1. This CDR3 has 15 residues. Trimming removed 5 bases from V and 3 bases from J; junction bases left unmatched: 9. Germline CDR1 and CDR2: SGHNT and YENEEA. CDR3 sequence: CASSTVQGPHYGYTF. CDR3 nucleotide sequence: TGTGCCAGCAGCACCGTACAGGGGCCTCACTATGGCTACACCTTC.

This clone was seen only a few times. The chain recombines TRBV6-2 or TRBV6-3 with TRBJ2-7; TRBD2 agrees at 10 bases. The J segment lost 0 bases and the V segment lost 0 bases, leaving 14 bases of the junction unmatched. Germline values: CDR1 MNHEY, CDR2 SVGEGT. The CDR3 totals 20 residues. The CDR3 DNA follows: TGTGCCAGCAGTTACTCCGCCGGGACTAGCGAACCCACGAGCTCCTACGAGCAGTACGTC. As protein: CASSYSAGTSEPTSSYEQYV.

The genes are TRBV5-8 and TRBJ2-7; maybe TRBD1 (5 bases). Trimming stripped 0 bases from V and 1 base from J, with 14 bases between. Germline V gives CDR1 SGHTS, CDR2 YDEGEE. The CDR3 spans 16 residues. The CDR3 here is CASSLEGINASYEQYF. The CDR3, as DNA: TGTGCCAGCAGCTTGGAGGGGATCAACGCGTCCTACGAGCAGTACTTC.

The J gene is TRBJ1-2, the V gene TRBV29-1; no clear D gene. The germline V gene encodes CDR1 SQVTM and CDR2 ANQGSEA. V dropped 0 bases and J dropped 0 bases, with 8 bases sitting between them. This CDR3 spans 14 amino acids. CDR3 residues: CSVEDAQTNYGYTF. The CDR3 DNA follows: TGCAGCGTTGAAGATGCCCAGACTAACTATGGCTACACCTTC.

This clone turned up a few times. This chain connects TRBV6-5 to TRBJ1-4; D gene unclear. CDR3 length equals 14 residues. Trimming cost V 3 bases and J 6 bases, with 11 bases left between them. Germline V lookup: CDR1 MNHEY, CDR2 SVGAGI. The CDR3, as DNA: TGTGCCAGCAGTTATCTTTCGGCGGATGAAAAACTGTTTTTT. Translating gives CASSYLSADEKLFF.